This T cell receptor (beta chain) was observed in a study of blood T cells in healthy people across ages. Study-level information: With template switching, about one barcoded beta molecule was captured per two T cells. Whole-study findings and limits: There was a strong correlation between TCR beta diversity and naive T cell percentage.

The people who gave samples were healthy Caucasians from Russia, aged roughly 6 to 100. Donors each provided around 9 milliliters of peripheral blood. Through a sample-barcoded 5' primer and a J-beta primer mix, a second PCR was run for 7 to 11 cycles. TCRdb reprocessed the 5' RACE reads with MiXCR, giving one entry per CDR3 protein. The sample has about 570,000 distinct CDR3 sequences, 27% seen once. With V trimmed by 3 bases and J by 5 bases, 11 bases remained unmatched. Germline values: CDR1 LGHNA, CDR2 YNFKEQ. The CDR3 runs 16 residues. This clonotype has ten or more counts. The antigen remains unidentified.

The sample taken for sequencing was blood. This chain connects TRBV4-2 to TRBJ2-5; TRBD2 aligns across 8 bases. The TCR sequence derives from a woman in her 70s in good health. In DNA form, the CDR3 reads TGTGCCAGCAGCCAGTATACGGGACTAGAAGGGGAGACCCAGTACTTC. Residues: CASSQYTGLEGETQYF.